This T cell receptor (beta chain) was sequenced for a study of cytomegalovirus exposure and HLA in healthy donors. Study-level findings and limits: Using the classifier, cytomegalovirus status was reportedly diagnosed with high specificity and sensitivity.

The CDR3 loop spans 14 amino acids. Losses at the gene ends were 5 bases for V and 2 bases for J; bases not matched to a gene: 3. Germline CDR1 reads MNHNS; CDR2 reads SASEGT. This clone was seen just once. As yet, its antigen is unknown. Primers included in the PCR were 60 Vbeta and 13 Jbeta primers. In the study's own analysis: An analysis that came later counted 60 million to 80 million unique TCR beta chains, approximately 10 million shared. The repertoire was sequenced with immunoSEQ multiplex PCR; TCRdb's copy has only in-frame clones and lacks some. V, J and clone size are taken as reported in that table, and D and trimming were inferred from the DNA itself. Among 180,000 or so clones, approximately 83% were seen once, and the ten largest hold about 9.3%.

The chain is built from TRBV6-1 and TRBJ1-1; 9 nucleotides line up with TRBD1. The sequencing sample was made of PBMCs. The sequence was obtained from a man between 18 and 29 years old in good health and CMV-seropositive. For the CDR3, the DNA is TGTGCCAGCAGTAAACAGGGGGCTAACACTGAAGCTTTCTTT. This gives the protein CASSKQGANTEAFF.